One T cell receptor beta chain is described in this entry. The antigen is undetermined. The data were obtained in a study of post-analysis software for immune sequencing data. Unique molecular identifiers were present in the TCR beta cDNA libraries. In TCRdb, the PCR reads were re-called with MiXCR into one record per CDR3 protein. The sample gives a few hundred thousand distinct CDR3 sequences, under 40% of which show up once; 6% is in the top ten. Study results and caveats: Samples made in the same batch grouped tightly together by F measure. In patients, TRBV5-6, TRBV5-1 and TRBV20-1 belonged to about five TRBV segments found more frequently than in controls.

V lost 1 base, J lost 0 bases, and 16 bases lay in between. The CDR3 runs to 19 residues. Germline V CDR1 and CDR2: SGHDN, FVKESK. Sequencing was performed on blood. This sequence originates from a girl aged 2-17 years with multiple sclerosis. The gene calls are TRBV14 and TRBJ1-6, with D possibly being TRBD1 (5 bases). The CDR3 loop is CASSQASRVGLSYNSPLHF. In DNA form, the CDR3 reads TGTGCCAGCAGCCAAGCTTCCAGGGTCGGACTCTCCTATAATTCACCCCTCCACTTT. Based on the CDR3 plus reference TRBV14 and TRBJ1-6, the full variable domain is EAGVTQFPSHSVIEKGQTVTLRCDPISGHDNLYWYRRVMGKEIKFLLHFVKESKQDESGMPNNRFLAERTGGTYSTLKVQPAELEDSGVYFCASSQASRVGLSYNSPLHFGNGTRLTVT.